The sequence of this T cell receptor (beta chain) was determined in a study of metastatic and nonmetastatic thyroid tumors. Study results and caveats: It was reported that TCR beta diversity was significantly higher in malignant thyroid tumors than benign nodules, in blood and tumor.

A note on this clone: Its antigen is currently unknown.

Trimming took off 6 bases at V and 3 bases at J, with 18 bases between the two ends. Germline CDR1 reads DFQATT; CDR2 reads SNEGSKA (reference sequence). This CDR3 has 14 residues. Prior to thyroid surgery, none of the patients had received any treatment. In the authors' methods: Using the CDR3 differences seen across clinicopathological groups, the authors built a distant-metastasis classifier for papillary thyroid cancer, which was meant to discriminate distant-metastatic patients. Through MiXCR, TCRdb re-clonotyped the PCR reads. V and J calls and clone size were set by TCRdb, not the authors. The sample lists 13,000 to 15,000 clones; more than 20% were seen once.

Sequenced: tumor tissue. The chain has TRBV20-1 and TRBJ2-7; D is ambiguous. The clonotype comes from a female donor with papillary thyroid cancer or a benign thyroid nodule (not recorded which). Some clones in this sample may be carry-over from other donors' samples. CDR3 region: CSAHGFVRIYEQYF. As DNA, the CDR3 is TGCAGTGCCCACGGCTTTGTGCGTATCTACGAGCAGTACTTC.